The 16 T cell receptor beta chains listed next were all sequenced from one sample in a study of cytomegalovirus exposure and HLA in healthy donors. PCR used 60 Vbeta primers and 13 Jbeta primers. This table comes from immunoSEQ multiplex PCR, and its TCRdb copy is limited to in-frame clones, with some not included. Among about 190,000 clones, about 88% were seen once, and the ten largest hold around 0.3%. Sequenced sample: PBMCs. These receptors were collected from a woman aged 25 to 39 in good health and CMV-seronegative.

CDR3 amino acids: CASNLEREGRIVHEQYF. The CDR3 DNA follows: TGTGCCAGCAACCTCGAACGGGAGGGCCGAATTGTCCACGAGCAGTACTTC. The chain is built from TRBV7-9 and TRBJ2-7, with 8 bases matching TRBD2. Germline CDR1 reads SEHNR; CDR2 reads FQNEAQ (reference sequence). V shed 7 bases and J 5 bases; nucleotides not matched to a gene: 19. This CDR3 spans 17 amino acids. The full variable domain, completed using reference TRBV7-9 and TRBJ2-7, is DTGVSQNPRHKITKRGQNVTFRCDPISEHNRLYWYRQTLGQGPEFLTYFQNEAQLEKSRLLSDRFSAERPKGSFSTLEIQRTEQGDSAMYLCASNLEREGRIVHEQYFGPGTRLTVT.

CDR3 bases: TGTGCCAGCAGTTTAGTGGGCGATGGCTACACCTTC. This encodes CASSLVGDGYTF. The rearrangement uses TRBV28 and TRBJ1-2; D gene ambiguous. Between the trimmed V and J ends, which lost 2 bases and 6 bases, there was a span of 7 bases. The CDR3 has 12 residues. Germline loops: CDR1 MDHEN, CDR2 SYDVKM.

The CDR3 nucleotides read TGTGCCAGCAGCCCCGCCCCGGGGTATGGCTACACCTTC. Translating gives CASSPAPGYGYTF. The chain is built from TRBV7-3 and TRBJ1-2, with D hard to call. The CDR3 consists of 13 residues. Trimming stripped 5 bases from V and 5 bases from J, with 12 bases between. Germline V lookup: CDR1 SGHTA, CDR2 FQGTGA. Drawing the rest from reference TRBV7-3 and TRBJ1-2, the complete variable domain is GAGVSQTPSNKVTEKGKYVELRCDPISGHTALYWYRQSLGQGPEFLIYFQGTGAADDSGLPNDRFFAVRPEGSVSTLKIQRTERGDSAVYLCASSPAPGYGYTFGSGTRLTVV.

This chain connects TRBV19 to TRBJ2-7, with TRBD1 as a possible D gene (5 bases). CDR3 length: 17 amino acids. V gave up 6 bases and J gave up 0 bases, with 21 bases separating them. Germline CDR1 LNHDA, CDR2 SQIVND (reference sequence). The CDR3 DNA reads as TGTGCCAGTAGCAACCCGTGGGGCGAAGGGCACTCCTACGAGCAGTACTTC. It yields the protein CASSNPWGEGHSYEQYF.

The V and J genes are TRBV5-6 and TRBJ1-2; D is possibly TRBD1 (5 bases). V was shortened by 3 bases and J by 7 bases, with 10 bases between the two germline ends. Germline V lookup: CDR1 SGHDT, CDR2 YYEEEE. The CDR3 has 12 residues. CDR3 DNA: TGTGCCAGCAGCTCAGGGCTCTCTGGCTACACCTTC. This encodes CASSSGLSGYTF.

The chain recombines TRBV28 with TRBJ2-7, with TRBD1 as a possible D gene (6 bases). CDR3 length: 16 residues. Per the germline V gene, CDR1 is MDHEN and CDR2 is SYDVKM. V dropped 4 bases and J dropped 4 bases, with 20 bases sitting between them. The CDR3 nucleotides are TGTGCCAGCAGTTCCCCCCGACAGGCCCCTCGATACGAGCAGTACTTC. This sequence encodes CASSSPRQAPRYEQYF.

This rearrangement joins TRBV7-9 to TRBJ2-1; the D is unclear. Germline loops: CDR1 SEHNR, CDR2 FQNEAQ (reference sequence). Trimming took 1 base from V and 6 from J, leaving 7 bases between them. This CDR3 has 13 residues. CDR3 nucleotide sequence: TGTGCCAGCAGCTTAGTACTAACCAATGAGCAGTTCTTC. Protein sequence: CASSLVLTNEQFF.

The chain combines TRBV5-6 with TRBJ2-3; 9 bases fit TRBD2. The V segment lost 0 bases and the J segment 7 bases; nucleotides outside the gene matches: 12. The length of the CDR3 is 17 residues. Germline CDR1 and CDR2: SGHDT and YYEEEE. This CDR3 reads CASSLEFGGGVFNTQYF. For the CDR3, the DNA is TGTGCCAGCAGCTTGGAGTTTGGCGGGGGGGTTTTTAATACGCAGTATTTT.

The chain carries TRBV25-1 and TRBJ2-6; TRBD2 might be the D (5 bases). With 4 bases removed from V and 4 bases from J, the gap between germline ends came to 14 bases. This CDR3 contains 16 residues. Per germline, CDR1 MGHDK and CDR2 SYGVNS. CDR3 nucleotides: TGTGCCAGCAGTGTTTATGAGGGTGCGGGGGCCAACGTCCTGACTTTC. Protein sequence: CASSVYEGAGANVLTF.

The chain combines TRBV28 with TRBJ2-7; weak D call: TRBD2 (5 bases). Germline CDR1 is MDHEN and CDR2 is SYDVKM. Trimming took 7 bases from V and 1 from J, leaving 17 bases between them. The CDR3 totals 15 residues. CDR3 in amino acids: CASTPRGRTSYEQYF. The CDR3 coding sequence is TGTGCCAGCACCCCACGTGGCAGGACTTCCTACGAGCAGTACTTC.

Of note for this clone: The sample holds other DNA sequences that translate to the same CDR3. V gene TRBV29-1 combines with J gene TRBJ2-6; unclear D gene. Between the trimmed V and J ends, which lost 6 bases and 0 bases, there was a span of 3 bases. The CDR3 has 12 amino acids. Germline V gene data show CDR1 as SQVTM and CDR2 as ANQGSEA. The CDR3, as DNA: TGCAGCGTCGGCTCTGGGGCCAACGTCCTGACTTTC. Amino acid sequence: CSVGSGANVLTF. Complete variable domain (other parts from reference TRBV29-1 and TRBJ2-6): SAVISQKPSRDICQRGTSLTIQCQVDSQVTMMFWYRQQPGQSLTLIATANQGSEATYESGFVIDKFPISRPNLTFSTLTVSNMSPEDSSIYLCSVGSGANVLTFGAGSRLTVL.

This clone has a handful of counts. CDR3: CASSPHSYEQYF. DNA of the CDR3: TGTGCCAGCAGCCCTCACAGCTACGAGCAGTACTTC. The J gene is TRBJ2-7, the V gene TRBV13; D gene uncertain. CDR1 PRHDT and CDR2 FYEKMQ come from the germline V gene (reference sequence). V was trimmed by 5 bases and J by 3 bases, leaving 8 bases between them. The CDR3 is 12 residues long.

The V gene is TRBV11-2, the J gene TRBJ2-7; D gene unclear. CDR3 length equals 13 residues. The germline V gene encodes CDR1 SGHAT and CDR2 FQNNGV. Trimming took off 2 bases at V and 2 bases at J, with 7 bases between the two ends. CDR3 in DNA: TGTGCCAGCAGCTTAAAAGGAGCCTACGAGCAGTACTTC. Its translation: CASSLKGAYEQYF.

This chain joins TRBV7-8 and TRBJ2-1, with TRBD2 matching 7 bases. CDR3 length equals 16 residues. Germline-derived CDR1 and CDR2 are SGHVS and FQNEAQ. V lost 2 bases to trimming and J lost 9 bases; unmatched junction nucleotides: 13. The CDR3 DNA reads TGTGCCAGCAGCTTATTCTTCGGCGGGAGAGGTACTGAGCAGTTCTTC. It yields the protein CASSLFFGGRGTEQFF.

The chain is built from TRBV7-9 and TRBJ2-1; 11 bases line up with TRBD1. The junction had 9 bases not matched to a gene; V was cut back by 2 bases and J by 6 bases. The CDR3 covers 17 residues. Germline assignment: CDR1 SEHNR and CDR2 FQNEAQ (reference sequence). This CDR3 reads CASSLWSGTGGGNEQFF. CDR3 in DNA: TGTGCCAGCAGCTTATGGAGTGGGACAGGGGGAGGCAATGAGCAGTTCTTC.

This rearrangement joins TRBV7-2 to TRBJ1-1; 9 bases fit TRBD1. After removal of 5 bases from V and 6 bases from J, the junction contained 4 bases not matched to a gene. The CDR3 extends over 13 amino acids. Germline assignment: CDR1 SGHTA and CDR2 FQGNSA. The CDR3, as DNA: TGTGCCAGCAGCGTACAGGGGGCCTCTGAAGCTTTCTTT. It encodes CASSVQGASEAFF.